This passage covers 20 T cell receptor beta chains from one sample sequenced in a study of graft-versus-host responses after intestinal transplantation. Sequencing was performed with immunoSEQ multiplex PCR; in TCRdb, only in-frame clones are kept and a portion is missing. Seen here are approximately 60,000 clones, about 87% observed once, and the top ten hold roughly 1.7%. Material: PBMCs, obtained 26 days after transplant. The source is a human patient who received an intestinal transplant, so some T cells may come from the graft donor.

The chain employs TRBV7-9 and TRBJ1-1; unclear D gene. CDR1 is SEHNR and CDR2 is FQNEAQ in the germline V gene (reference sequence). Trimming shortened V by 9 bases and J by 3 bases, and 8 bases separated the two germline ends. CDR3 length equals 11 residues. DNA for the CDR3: TGTGCCAGTACGGTGGACACTGAAGCTTTCTTT. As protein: CASTVDTEAFF.

The CDR3 loop is CASSTTSRETQYF. The CDR3 DNA follows: TGTGCCAGCAGCACCACTAGCCGGGAGACCCAGTACTTC. The chain is built from TRBV5-4 and TRBJ2-5, with D tentatively TRBD2 (6 bases). The V and J ends lost 4 bases and 5 bases respectively, with 12 bases between them. This CDR3 has 13 amino acids. CDR1 SGHNT and CDR2 YYREEE come from the germline V gene (reference sequence).

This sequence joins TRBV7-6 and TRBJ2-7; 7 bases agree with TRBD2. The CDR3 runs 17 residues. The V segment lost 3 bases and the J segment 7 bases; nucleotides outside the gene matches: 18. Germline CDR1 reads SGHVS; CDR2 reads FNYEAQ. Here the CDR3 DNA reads TGTGCCAGCAGCTTGGGGGGGGATCCGGGGTCGCAACTGGAGCAGTACTTC. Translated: CASSLGGDPGSQLEQYF.

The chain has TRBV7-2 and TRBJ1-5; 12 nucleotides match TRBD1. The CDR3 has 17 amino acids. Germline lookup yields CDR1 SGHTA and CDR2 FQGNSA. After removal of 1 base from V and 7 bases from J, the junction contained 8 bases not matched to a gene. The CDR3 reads CASSLGTGQGAGQPQHF. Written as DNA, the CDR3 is TGTGCCAGCAGCTTAGGCACGGGACAGGGGGCGGGACAGCCCCAGCATTTT.

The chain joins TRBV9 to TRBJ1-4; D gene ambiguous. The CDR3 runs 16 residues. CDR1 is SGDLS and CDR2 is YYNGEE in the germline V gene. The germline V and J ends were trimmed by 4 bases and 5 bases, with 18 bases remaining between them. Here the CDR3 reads CASSSGIVGLNEKLFF. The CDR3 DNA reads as TGTGCCAGCAGCTCAGGCATCGTGGGCTTAAATGAAAAACTGTTTTTT.

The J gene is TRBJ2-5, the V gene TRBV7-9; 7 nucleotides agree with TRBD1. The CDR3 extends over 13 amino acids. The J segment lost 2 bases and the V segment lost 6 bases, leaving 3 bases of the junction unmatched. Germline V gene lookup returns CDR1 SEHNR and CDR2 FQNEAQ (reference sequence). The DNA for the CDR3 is TGTGCCAGCAGGAGACAGGGACAAGAGACCCAGTACTTC. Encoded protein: CASRRQGQETQYF.

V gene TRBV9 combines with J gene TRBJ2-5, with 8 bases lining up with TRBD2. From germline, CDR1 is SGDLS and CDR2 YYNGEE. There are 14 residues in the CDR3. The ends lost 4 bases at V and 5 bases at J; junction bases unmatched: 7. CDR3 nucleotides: TGTGCCAGCAGCCCCGGGGGGGCTGGGGAGACCCAGTACTTC. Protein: CASSPGGAGETQYF. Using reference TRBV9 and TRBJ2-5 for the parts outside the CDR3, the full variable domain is DSGVTQTPKHLITATGQRVTLRCSPRSGDLSVYWYQQSLDQGLQFLIQYYNGEERAKGNILERFSAQQFPDLHSELNLSSLELGDSALYFCASSPGGAGETQYFGPGTRLLVL.

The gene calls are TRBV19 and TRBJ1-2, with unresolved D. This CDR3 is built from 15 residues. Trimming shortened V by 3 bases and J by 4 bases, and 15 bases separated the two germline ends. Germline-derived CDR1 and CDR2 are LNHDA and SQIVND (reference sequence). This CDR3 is CASSIRDPAVYGYTF. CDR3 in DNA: TGTGCCAGTAGTATCCGAGACCCGGCGGTCTATGGCTACACCTTC.

The CDR3 coding sequence is TGTGCCAGCAGCTTCGACAGGGGGCTGGTGGGTTCACCCCTCCACTTT. Its translation: CASSFDRGLVGSPLHF. V usage is TRBV7-9 and J usage is TRBJ1-6; 10 nucleotides line up with TRBD1. Per germline, CDR1 SEHNR and CDR2 FQNEAQ (reference sequence). Trimming cost V 3 bases and J 9 bases; bases outside gene matches: 8. This CDR3 region has 16 residues.

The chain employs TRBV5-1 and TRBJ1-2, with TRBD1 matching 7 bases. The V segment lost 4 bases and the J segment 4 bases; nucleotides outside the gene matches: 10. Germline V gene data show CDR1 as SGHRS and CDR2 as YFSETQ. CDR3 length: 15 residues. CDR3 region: CASSPQGGWSYGYTF. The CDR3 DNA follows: TGCGCCAGCAGCCCTCAGGGGGGCTGGAGCTATGGCTACACCTTC.

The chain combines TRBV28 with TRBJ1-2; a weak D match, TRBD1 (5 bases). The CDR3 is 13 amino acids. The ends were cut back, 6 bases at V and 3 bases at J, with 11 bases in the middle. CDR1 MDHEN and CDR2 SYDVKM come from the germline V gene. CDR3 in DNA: TGTGCCAGCAGGCCAGGGCAGGACTATGGCTACACCTTC. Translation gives CASRPGQDYGYTF.

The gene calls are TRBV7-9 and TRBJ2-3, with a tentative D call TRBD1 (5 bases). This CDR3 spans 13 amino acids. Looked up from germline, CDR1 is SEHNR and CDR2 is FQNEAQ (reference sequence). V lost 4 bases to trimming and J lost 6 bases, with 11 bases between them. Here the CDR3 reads CASSSGHFDTQYF. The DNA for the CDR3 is TGTGCCAGCAGCTCCGGACACTTCGATACGCAGTATTTT.

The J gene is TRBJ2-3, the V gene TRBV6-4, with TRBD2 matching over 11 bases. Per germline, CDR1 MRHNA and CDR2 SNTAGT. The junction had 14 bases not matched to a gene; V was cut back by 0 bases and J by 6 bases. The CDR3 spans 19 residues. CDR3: CASSDSQTSGGGTIDTQYF. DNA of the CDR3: TGTGCCAGCAGTGACTCCCAAACTAGCGGGGGCGGCACAATCGATACGCAGTATTTT.

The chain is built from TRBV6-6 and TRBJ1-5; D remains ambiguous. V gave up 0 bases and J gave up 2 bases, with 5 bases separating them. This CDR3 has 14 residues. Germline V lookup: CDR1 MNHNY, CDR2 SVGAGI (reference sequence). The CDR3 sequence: CASSYSGGNQPQHF. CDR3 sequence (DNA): TGTGCCAGCAGTTACTCGGGCGGCAATCAGCCCCAGCATTTT.

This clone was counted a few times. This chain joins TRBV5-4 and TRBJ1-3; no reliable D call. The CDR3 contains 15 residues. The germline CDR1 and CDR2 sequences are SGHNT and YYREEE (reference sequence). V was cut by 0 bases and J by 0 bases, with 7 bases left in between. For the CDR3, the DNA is TGTGCCAGCAGCTTGGGGAGGGCCTCTGGAAACACCATATATTTT. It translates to CASSLGRASGNTIYF.

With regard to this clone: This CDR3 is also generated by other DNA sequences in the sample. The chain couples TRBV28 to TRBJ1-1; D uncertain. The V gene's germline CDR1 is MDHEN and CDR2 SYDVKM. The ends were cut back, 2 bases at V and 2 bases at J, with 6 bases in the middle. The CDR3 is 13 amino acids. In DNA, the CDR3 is TGTGCCAGCAGTTTACGGGAAAACACTGAAGCTTTCTTT. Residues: CASSLRENTEAFF.

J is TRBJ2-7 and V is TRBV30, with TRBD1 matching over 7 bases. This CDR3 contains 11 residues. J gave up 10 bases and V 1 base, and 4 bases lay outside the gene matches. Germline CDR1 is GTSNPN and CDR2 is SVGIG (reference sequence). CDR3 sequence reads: CAWSEGAEQYF. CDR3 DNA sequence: TGTGCCTGGAGTGAGGGGGCCGAACAGTACTTC.

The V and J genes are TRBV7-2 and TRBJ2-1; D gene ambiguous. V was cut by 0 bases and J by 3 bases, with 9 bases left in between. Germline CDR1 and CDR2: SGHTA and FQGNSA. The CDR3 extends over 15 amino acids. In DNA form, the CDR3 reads TGTGCCAGCAGCTTAGCCGACTCGATCTACAATGAGCAGTTCTTC. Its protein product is CASSLADSIYNEQFF.

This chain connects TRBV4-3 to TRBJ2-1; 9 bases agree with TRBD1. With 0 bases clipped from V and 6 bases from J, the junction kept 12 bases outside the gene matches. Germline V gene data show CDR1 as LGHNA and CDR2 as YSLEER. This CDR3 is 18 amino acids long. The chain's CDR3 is CASSQDFGTGGTLNEQFF. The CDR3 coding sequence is TGCGCCAGCAGCCAAGATTTTGGCACAGGGGGCACTCTCAATGAGCAGTTCTTC.

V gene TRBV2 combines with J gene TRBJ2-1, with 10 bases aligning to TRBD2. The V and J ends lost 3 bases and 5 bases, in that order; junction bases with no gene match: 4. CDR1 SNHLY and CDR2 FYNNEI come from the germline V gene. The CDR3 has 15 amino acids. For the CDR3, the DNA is TGTGCCAGCAGTGACTCAGCGGGGGGGAACAATGAGCAGTTCTTC. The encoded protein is CASSDSAGGNNEQFF.